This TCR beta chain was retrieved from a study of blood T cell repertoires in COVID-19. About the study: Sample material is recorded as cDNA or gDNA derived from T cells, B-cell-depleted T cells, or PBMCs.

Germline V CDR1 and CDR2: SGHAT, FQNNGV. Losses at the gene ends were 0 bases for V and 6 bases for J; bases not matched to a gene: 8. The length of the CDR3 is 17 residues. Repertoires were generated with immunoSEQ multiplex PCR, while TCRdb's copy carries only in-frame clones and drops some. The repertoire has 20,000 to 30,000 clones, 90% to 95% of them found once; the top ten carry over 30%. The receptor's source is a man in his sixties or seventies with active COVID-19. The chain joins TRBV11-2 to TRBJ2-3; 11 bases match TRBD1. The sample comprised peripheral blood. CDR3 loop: CASSLETDRGRRDTQYF. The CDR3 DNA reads TGTGCCAGCAGCTTAGAGACGGACAGGGGGCGCAGGGATACGCAGTATTTT. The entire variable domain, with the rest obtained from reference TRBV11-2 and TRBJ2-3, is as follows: EAGVAQSPRYKIIEKRQSVAFWCNPISGHATLYWYQQILGQGPKLLIQFQNNGVVDDSQLPKDRFSAERLKGVDSTLKIQPAKLEDSAVYLCASSLETDRGRRDTQYFGPGTRLTVL.